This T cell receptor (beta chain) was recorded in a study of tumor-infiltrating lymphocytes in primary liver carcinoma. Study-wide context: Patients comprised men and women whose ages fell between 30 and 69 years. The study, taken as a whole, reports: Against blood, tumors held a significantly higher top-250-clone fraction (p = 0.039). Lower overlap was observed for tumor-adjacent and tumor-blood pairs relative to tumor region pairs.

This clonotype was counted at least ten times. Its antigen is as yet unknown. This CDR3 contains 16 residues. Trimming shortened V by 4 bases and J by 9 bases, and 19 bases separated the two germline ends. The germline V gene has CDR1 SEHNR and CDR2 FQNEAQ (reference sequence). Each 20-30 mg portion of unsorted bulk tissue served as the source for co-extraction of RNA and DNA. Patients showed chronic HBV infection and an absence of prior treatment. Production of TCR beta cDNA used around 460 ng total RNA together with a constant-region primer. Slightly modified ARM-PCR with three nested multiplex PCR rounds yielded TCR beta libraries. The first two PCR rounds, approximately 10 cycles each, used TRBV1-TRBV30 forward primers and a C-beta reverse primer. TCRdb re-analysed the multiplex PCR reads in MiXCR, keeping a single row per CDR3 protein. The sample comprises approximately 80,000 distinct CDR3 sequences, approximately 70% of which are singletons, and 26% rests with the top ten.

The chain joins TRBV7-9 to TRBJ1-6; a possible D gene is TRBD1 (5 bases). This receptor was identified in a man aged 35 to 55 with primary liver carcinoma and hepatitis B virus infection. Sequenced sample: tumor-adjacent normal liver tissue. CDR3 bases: TGTGCCAGCAGCTCCGGGACGGACCAAGCGGGTTCACCCCTCCACTTT. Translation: CASSSGTDQAGSPLHF.